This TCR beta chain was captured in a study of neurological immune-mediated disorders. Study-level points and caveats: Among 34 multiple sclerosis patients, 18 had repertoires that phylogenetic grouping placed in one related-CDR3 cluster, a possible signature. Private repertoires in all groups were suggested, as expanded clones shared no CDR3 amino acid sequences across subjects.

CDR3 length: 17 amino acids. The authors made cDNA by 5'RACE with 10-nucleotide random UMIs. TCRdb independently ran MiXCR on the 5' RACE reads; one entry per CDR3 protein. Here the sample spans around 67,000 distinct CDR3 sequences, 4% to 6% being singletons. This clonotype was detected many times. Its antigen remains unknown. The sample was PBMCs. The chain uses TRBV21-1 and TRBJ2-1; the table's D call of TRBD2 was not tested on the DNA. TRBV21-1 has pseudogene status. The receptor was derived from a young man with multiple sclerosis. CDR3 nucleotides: TGTGCCAGCAGCAAAGCGAGTGGACTAGCGGGGAACGGTGAGCAGTTCTTC. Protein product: CASSKASGLAGNGEQFF.